This T cell receptor beta chain came from a study of T cell responses to AZD1222 COVID-19 vaccine. Method: immunoSEQ multiplex PCR; TCRdb's copy keeps in-frame clones and lacks some. This sample has 200,000 or so clones, with 85% to 95% found just once. Trimming removed 5 bases from V and 4 bases from J; junction bases left unmatched: 6. The CDR3 loop spans 15 amino acids. From germline, CDR1 is LGHNA and CDR2 YSLEER. V and J are TRBV4-3 and TRBJ1-1; 11 bases map to TRBD1. The sequenced sample was peripheral blood, obtained on day 0 of AZD1222 vaccination. This TCR derives from an adult in good health. The CDR3 DNA follows: TGCGCCAGCAGCACCCGGGACAGGGGGATCACTGAAGCTTTCTTT. As protein: CASSTRDRGITEAFF.